The clone carrying this T cell receptor beta chain was counted between two and nine times. Its cognate antigen is unknown. Together with a sample-barcoded 5' primer, a J-beta primer mix was included in a second PCR lasting about 7 to 12 cycles. TCRdb analysed the 5' RACE reads with MiXCR anew, one entry per CDR3 protein. The sample includes around 1,700,000 distinct CDR3 sequences, over 25% seen only once; the top ten take roughly 8.2%. The data derive from a study of blood T cells in healthy people across ages. Study-wide findings and caveats: The long-lived group displayed more naive CD4+ cells, plus higher diversity, than the aged donors did.

Germline assignment: CDR1 LGHNA and CDR2 YNFKEQ. The V end was cut by 2 bases, the J end by 1 base, with 14 bases between. This CDR3 has 16 residues. This clonotype was obtained from a woman aged 25 to 39 in good health. Sequenced input: blood. The J gene is TRBJ2-5, the V gene TRBV4-2; D is possibly TRBD2 (5 bases). CDR3 residues: CASSQSEADLQETQYF. CDR3 nucleotides: TGTGCCAGCAGCCAAAGCGAAGCGGACCTCCAAGAGACCCAGTACTTC.